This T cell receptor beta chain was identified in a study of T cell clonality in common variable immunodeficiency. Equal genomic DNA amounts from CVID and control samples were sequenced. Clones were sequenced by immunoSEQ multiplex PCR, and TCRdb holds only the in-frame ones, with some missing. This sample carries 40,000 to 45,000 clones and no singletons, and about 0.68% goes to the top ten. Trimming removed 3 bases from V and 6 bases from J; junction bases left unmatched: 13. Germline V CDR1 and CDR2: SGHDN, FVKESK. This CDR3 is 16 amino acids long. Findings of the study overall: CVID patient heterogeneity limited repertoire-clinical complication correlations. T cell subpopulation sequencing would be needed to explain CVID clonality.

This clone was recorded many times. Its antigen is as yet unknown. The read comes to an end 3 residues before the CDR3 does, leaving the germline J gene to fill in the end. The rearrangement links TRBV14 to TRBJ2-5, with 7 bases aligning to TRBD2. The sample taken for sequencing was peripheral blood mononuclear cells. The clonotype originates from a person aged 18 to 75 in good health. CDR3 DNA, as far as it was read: TGTGCCAGCAGCCAGGCCCTGGGCGGGAGAAAAAAGACC. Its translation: CASSQALGGRKKT. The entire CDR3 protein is CASSQALGGRKKTQYF. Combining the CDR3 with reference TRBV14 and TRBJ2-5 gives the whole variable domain EAGVTQFPSHSVIEKGQTVTLRCDPISGHDNLYWYRRVMGKEIKFLLHFVKESKQDESGMPNNRFLAERTGGTYSTLKVQPAELEDSGVYFCASSQALGGRKKTQYFGPGTRLLVL.